The 27 T cell receptor beta chains below come from one sample, sequenced in a study of T cell responses to AZD1222 COVID-19 vaccine. Method: immunoSEQ multiplex PCR; TCRdb's copy keeps in-frame clones and lacks some. The sample yields fewer than 150,000 clones, nearly 90% seen once. This material consisted of peripheral blood, taken on day 0 of AZD1222 vaccination. The receptors originated from an adult in good health.

This clone qualifies as large. The chain combines TRBV2 with TRBJ2-2, with D possibly being TRBD1 (6 bases). Germline loops: CDR1 SNHLY, CDR2 FYNNEI. Deletions cut 4 bases from V and 6 bases from J, with 15 bases between. The CDR3 runs 15 residues. The CDR3 DNA sequence: TGTGCCAGCAGTGTTGGGGACATAGCACCCGGGGAGCTGTTTTTT. Translation gives CASSVGDIAPGELFF.

The chain carries TRBV6-4 and TRBJ2-3; 8 nucleotides line up with TRBD2. J lost 1 base, V lost 7 bases, and 1 base had no gene match. The germline V gene has CDR1 MRHNA and CDR2 SNTAGT. The CDR3 length is 13 residues. DNA for the CDR3: TGTGCCAGCATAGCGGGATGCACAGATACGCAGTATTTT. Its translation is CASIAGCTDTQYF.

The CDR3 loop reads CSASVSRTISEQYF. Written as DNA, the CDR3 is TGCAGTGCTAGTGTTTCCCGAACTATCTCCGAGCAGTACTTC. The chain is built from TRBV20-1 and TRBJ2-7; no firm D call. Trimming took off 3 bases at V and 6 bases at J, with 18 bases between the two ends. The CDR3 has 14 amino acids. CDR1 and CDR2 from the germline V gene are DFQATT and SNEGSKA (reference sequence).

The chain links TRBV2 to TRBJ2-6; D is possibly TRBD2 (7 bases). The CDR3 spans 14 residues. Trimming pared 3 bases from V and 11 bases from J, leaving 14 bases between. CDR1 SNHLY and CDR2 FYNNEI come from the germline V gene. The CDR3: CASSDFGGRDVLTF. The CDR3 coding sequence is TGTGCCAGCAGTGACTTCGGGGGGCGAGACGTCCTGACTTTC.

This chain uses TRBV5-1 with TRBJ2-1; no reliable D call. From germline, CDR1 is SGHRS and CDR2 YFSETQ. The CDR3 covers 14 residues. With 3 bases removed from V and 2 bases from J, the gap between germline ends came to 9 bases. The CDR3 region has the DNA TGCGCCAGCAGCTGGGAACGGGCCTACAATGAGCAGTTCTTC. It is translated as CASSWERAYNEQFF.

The chain couples TRBV11-2 to TRBJ1-1; tentatively, D is TRBD1 (6 bases). Trimming removed 3 bases at V and 0 bases at J, with 11 bases between. The CDR3 is made up of 15 amino acids. Germline CDR1 and CDR2: SGHAT and FQNNGV. The CDR3 DNA reads as TGTGCCAGCAGCTTTATCGGGACACTGAACACTGAAGCTTTCTTT. It encodes CASSFIGTLNTEAFF.

This clone showed up just once. The chain couples TRBV5-4 to TRBJ1-1; D not resolved. The germline gives CDR1 SGHNT, CDR2 YYREEE (reference sequence). V was shortened by 4 bases and J by 5 bases, with 15 bases between the two germline ends. The CDR3 covers 14 residues. The CDR3 sequence: CASSKPGPVTEAFF. Written as DNA, the CDR3 is TGTGCCAGCAGCAAACCGGGCCCGGTAACTGAAGCTTTCTTT.

This clone was observed once. The chain joins TRBV29-1 to TRBJ1-5; a weak D match, TRBD1 (6 bases). Germline lookup yields CDR1 SQVTM and CDR2 ANQGSEA. This CDR3 region has 15 residues. V lost 6 bases to trimming and J lost 2 bases, with 17 bases between them. In DNA, the CDR3 is TGCAGCGTCTGCACAGGGTTTAATGGCAATCAGCCCCAGCATTTT. This encodes CSVCTGFNGNQPQHF.

The V gene is TRBV5-8, the J gene TRBJ1-3, with a tentative D call TRBD1 (5 bases). The germline V gene has CDR1 SGHTS and CDR2 YDEGEE. The CDR3 covers 16 residues. V was shortened by 4 bases and J by 3 bases, with 17 bases between the two germline ends. The CDR3 loop is CASSLHRTLVGNTIYF. The CDR3, as DNA: TGTGCCAGCAGCCTTCACAGGACCTTAGTTGGAAACACCATATATTTT.

Only a few counts were recorded for this clone. The chain combines TRBV6-6 with TRBJ1-1; 9 positions agree with TRBD1. The V segment lost 10 bases and the J segment 1 base; nucleotides outside the gene matches: 7. CDR3 size: 14 residues. Per germline, CDR1 MNHNY and CDR2 SVGAGI (reference sequence). For the CDR3, the DNA is TGTGCCATTACGGAGGGACAGGGGAACACTGAAGCTTTCTTT. This gives the protein CAITEGQGNTEAFF.

The chain uses TRBV4-1 and TRBJ1-1; 7 bases match TRBD1. With V trimmed by 3 bases and J by 7 bases, 5 bases remained unmatched. The CDR3 length is 13 residues. Germline CDR1 MGHRA, CDR2 YSYEKL. CDR3 sequence (DNA): TGCGCCAGCAGCCAGGCGGGGACAGTTGAAGCTTTCTTT. Translation gives CASSQAGTVEAFF.

V is TRBV30 and J is TRBJ1-6; TRBD1 might be the D (5 bases). Looked up from germline, CDR1 is GTSNPN and CDR2 is SVGIG (reference sequence). This CDR3 contains 15 residues. Trimming removed 4 bases at V and 0 bases at J, with 10 bases between. CDR3 sequence (DNA): TGTGCCTGGAAACGAGGGGCCTCCTATAATTCACCCCTCCACTTT. This translates into CAWKRGASYNSPLHF.

The J gene is TRBJ2-1, the V gene TRBV5-4; D may be TRBD2 (6 bases). V lost 2 bases and J lost 7, with 13 bases in between. The CDR3 consists of 14 residues. Germline lookup yields CDR1 SGHNT and CDR2 YYREEE (reference sequence). CDR3: CASSLVAGPNEQFF. The DNA of the CDR3 is TGTGCCAGCAGCTTAGTCGCGGGGCCAAATGAGCAGTTCTTC.

V and J are TRBV10-1 and TRBJ2-2; weak D call: TRBD2 (6 bases). This CDR3 region has 15 residues. V was pared by 4 bases and J by 4 bases, with 13 bases between. The V gene's germline CDR1 is WNHNN and CDR2 SYGVQD (reference sequence). In DNA, the CDR3 is TGCGCCAGCAGTGGGGGGGAGAAGAGCACCGGGGAGCTGTTTTTT. Translated: CASSGGEKSTGELFF.

The gene calls are TRBV2 and TRBJ1-2; 7 bases map to TRBD1. Germline V gene data show CDR1 as SNHLY and CDR2 as FYNNEI. The V and J ends lost 3 bases and 3 bases, in that order; junction bases with no gene match: 13. The CDR3 loop spans 17 amino acids. This CDR3 reads CASSDWAAGGEDYGYTF. CDR3 nucleotide sequence: TGTGCCAGCAGTGATTGGGCGGCAGGGGGGGAAGACTATGGCTACACCTTC.

This rearrangement joins TRBV14 to TRBJ1-1; TRBD1 might be the D (6 bases). CDR3 size: 19 residues. Germline V gene sequence: CDR1 SGHDN, CDR2 FVKESK. Trimming pared 4 bases from V and 1 base from J, leaving 25 bases between. The CDR3 DNA sequence: TGTGCCAGCAGCCCACGCACTCAGGGGCCGCTTCAGGGGAACACTGAAGCTTTCTTT. Amino acid sequence: CASSPRTQGPLQGNTEAFF.

The chain carries TRBV12-3 or TRBV12-4 and TRBJ2-7; tentatively, D is TRBD1 (6 bases). V lost 5 bases and J 4 bases, leaving 12 bases between the germline ends. The CDR3 runs to 13 residues. CDR3 in amino acids: CASSISGDYEQYF. CDR3 in DNA: TGTGCCAGCAGTATATCAGGGGATTACGAGCAGTACTTC.

The sample holds one count of this clone. The chain combines TRBV25-1 with TRBJ2-5; 7 bases align to TRBD2. Germline CDR1 reads MGHDK; CDR2 reads SYGVNS. With 8 bases clipped from V and 5 bases from J, the junction kept 17 bases outside the gene matches. The CDR3 is 16 residues long. CDR3: CASQTGGTAFRETQYF. In nucleotides, the CDR3 is TGTGCCAGCCAGACCGGGGGGACGGCCTTCAGGGAGACCCAGTACTTC. Based on the CDR3 plus reference TRBV25-1 and TRBJ2-5, the full variable domain is EADIYQTPRYLVIGTGKKITLECSQTMGHDKMYWYQQDPGMELHLIHYSYGVNSTEKGDLSSESTVSRIRTEHFPLTLESARPSHTSQYLCASQTGGTAFRETQYFGPGTRLLVL.

The table lists this clone with a count of one. The chain recombines TRBV3-1 (or the pseudogene TRBV3-2) with TRBJ1-6; 9 nucleotides agree with TRBD1. V gave up 2 bases and J gave up 7 bases; unmatched junction bases: 3. This CDR3 has 15 residues. Germline assignment: CDR1 LGHDT and CDR2 YNNKEL (reference sequence). The CDR3 loop is CASSQLTGGNSPLHF. Here the CDR3 DNA reads TGTGCCAGCAGCCAATTGACAGGGGGAAATTCACCCCTCCACTTT.

The chain couples TRBV5-6 to TRBJ1-2, with 7 positions matching TRBD1. This CDR3 is 14 amino acids long. The V and J ends lost 4 bases and 3 bases, in that order; junction bases with no gene match: 6. CDR1 SGHDT and CDR2 YYEEEE come from the germline V gene. The CDR3, as DNA: TGTGCCAGCAGCCCAAGAACAGGGGACTATGGCTACACCTTC. Its protein product is CASSPRTGDYGYTF.

V usage is TRBV19 and J usage is TRBJ1-5; 9 nucleotides match TRBD1. The CDR3 consists of 17 residues. Germline CDR1 reads LNHDA; CDR2 reads SQIVND (reference sequence). V lost 5 bases to trimming and J lost 4 bases; unmatched junction nucleotides: 12. The DNA for the CDR3 is TGTGCCAGTAGTTCCAGGACAGGGGCATACGTTAATCAGCCCCAGCATTTT. Its translation is CASSSRTGAYVNQPQHF.

CDR3 in DNA: TGTGCCAGCAGCTGGAAAGGAGAAGAGACCCAGTACTTC. Amino acid sequence: CASSWKGEETQYF. The chain has TRBV5-6 and TRBJ2-5; no firm D call. In germline, CDR1 is SGHDT, CDR2 YYEEEE. With 3 bases removed from V and 3 bases from J, the gap between germline ends came to 9 bases. This CDR3 is built from 13 residues.

CDR3 sequence: CASSPPTGTGNIQYF. Here the CDR3 DNA reads TGTGCCAGTAGTCCTCCGACAGGGACGGGAAACATTCAGTACTTC. V is TRBV19 and J is TRBJ2-4, with 7 bases that match TRBD1. CDR3 length equals 15 residues. CDR1 and CDR2 (germline): LNHDA, SQIVND (reference sequence). The V and J ends lost 5 bases and 6 bases, in that order; junction bases with no gene match: 10.

The CDR3 protein is CASSFSDVHEQFF. CDR3 coding DNA: TGTGCCAGTAGTTTTTCCGACGTCCATGAGCAGTTCTTC. This chain links TRBV19 with TRBJ2-1; D ambiguous. Trimming took 5 bases from V and 8 from J, leaving 13 bases between them. CDR3 size: 13 residues. Germline loops: CDR1 LNHDA, CDR2 SQIVND (reference sequence). The complete variable domain, with remaining parts taken from reference TRBV19 and TRBJ2-1, reads DGGITQSPKYLFRKEGQNVTLSCEQNLNHDAMYWYRQDPGQGLRLIYYSQIVNDFQKGDIAEGYSVSREKKESFPLTVTSAQKNPTAFYLCASSFSDVHEQFFGPGTRLTVL.

J is TRBJ1-1 and V is TRBV5-1; no reliable D call. The CDR3 runs 13 residues. The germline gives CDR1 SGHRS, CDR2 YFSETQ. Trimming stripped 0 bases from V and 12 bases from J, with 15 bases between. CDR3 nucleotides: TGCGCCAGCAGCTTGGCGGCGAGTCGGAATCCTTTCTTT. Amino acid sequence: CASSLAASRNPFF.

The genes are TRBV27 and TRBJ1-5, with 9 positions matching TRBD1. V dropped 5 bases and J dropped 6; count of bases not matched to a gene: 5. Germline CDR1 is MNHEY and CDR2 is SMNVEV (reference sequence). The CDR3 totals 14 residues. The CDR3, as DNA: TGTGCCAGCAGTACCGGGACAGGGCTTCAGCCCCAGCATTTT. Amino acid sequence: CASSTGTGLQPQHF.

The chain employs TRBV11-2 and TRBJ1-1; D remains ambiguous. Trimming took 3 bases from V and 7 from J, leaving 18 bases between them. CDR3 length equals 15 residues. Germline V gene data show CDR1 as SGHAT and CDR2 as FQNNGV. CDR3 DNA sequence: TGTGCCAGCAGCTTGGATACTTCTAAGCCTTATGAAGCTTTCTTT. Amino acids: CASSLDTSKPYEAFF.